Listed here are 21 T cell receptor beta chains from one sample, sequenced in a study of blood T cell repertoires in COVID-19. Produced via immunoSEQ multiplex PCR; TCRdb's table is partial and in-frame only. The table lists roughly 57,000 clones, less than 85% of them singletons. The sequenced material came from peripheral blood. These TCRs come from a woman in her 70s with acute or convalescent COVID-19.

The chain uses TRBV9 and TRBJ2-2; 9 bases are a match to TRBD2. The CDR3 spans 15 residues. Germline lookup yields CDR1 SGDLS and CDR2 YYNGEE. The junction had 3 bases not matched to a gene; V was cut back by 4 bases and J by 2 bases. Here the CDR3 reads CASSLAGLNTGELFF. The CDR3 nucleotides read TGTGCCAGCAGCCTAGCGGGACTCAACACCGGGGAGCTGTTTTTT. The entire variable domain, with the rest obtained from reference TRBV9 and TRBJ2-2, is as follows: DSGVTQTPKHLITATGQRVTLRCSPRSGDLSVYWYQQSLDQGLQFLIQYYNGEERAKGNILERFSAQQFPDLHSELNLSSLELGDSALYFCASSLAGLNTGELFFGEGSRLTVL.

CDR3 protein: CASTRGTFMNTEAFF. The CDR3 DNA is TGTGCCAGCACCCGAGGGACATTCATGAACACTGAAGCTTTCTTT. The rearrangement joins TRBV6-5 to TRBJ1-1, with D perhaps matching TRBD1 (6 bases). The CDR3 consists of 15 residues. The V end lost 7 bases, the J end lost 0 bases, and 15 bases lay between the germline ends. The germline V gene encodes CDR1 MNHEY and CDR2 SVGAGI.

J is TRBJ1-5 and V is TRBV7-9, with a weak D call TRBD1 (5 bases). The CDR3 covers 16 residues. The germline V gene has CDR1 SEHNR and CDR2 FQNEAQ (reference sequence). The V end was cut by 5 bases, the J end by 3 bases, with 17 bases between. CDR3 DNA: TGTGCCAGCAGCCCCCAAAGGCGACAGTACAATCAGCCCCAGCATTTT. It translates to CASSPQRRQYNQPQHF.

CDR3 DNA: TGCGCCAGCACGGACCGTAGCGGGGGCTCCGGGGAGCTGTTTTTT. Its translation: CASTDRSGGSGELFF. The rearrangement links TRBV5-1 to TRBJ2-2; 9 bases align to TRBD2. The V and J ends lost 6 bases and 6 bases, in that order; junction bases with no gene match: 9. Germline V CDR1 and CDR2: SGHRS, YFSETQ. The CDR3 has 15 residues.

The rearrangement joins TRBV6-5 to TRBJ1-5; 7 bases agree with TRBD1. Germline CDR1 and CDR2: MNHEY and SVGAGI. The length of the CDR3 is 15 residues. V dropped 5 bases and J dropped 2; count of bases not matched to a gene: 6. The chain's CDR3 is CASSRATGGNQPQHF. The CDR3 DNA sequence: TGTGCCAGCAGTCGAGCTACAGGGGGCAATCAGCCCCAGCATTTT.

The J gene is TRBJ2-2, the V gene TRBV5-1, with 12 bases lining up with TRBD2. Germline V lookup: CDR1 SGHRS, CDR2 YFSETQ. There are 15 residues in the CDR3. V gave up 4 bases and J gave up 4 bases; unmatched junction bases: 2. The CDR3 nucleotides are TGCGCCAGCAGCCTGGGACTAGCGGGCACCGGGGAGCTGTTTTTT. Protein: CASSLGLAGTGELFF.

J is TRBJ2-6 and V is TRBV9, with a possible D match to TRBD2 (6 bases). Germline lookup yields CDR1 SGDLS and CDR2 YYNGEE. This CDR3 has 15 residues. The V end was cut by 5 bases, the J end by 0 bases, with 9 bases between. The CDR3 DNA is TGTGCCAGCAGTAAGGAGGGCTCTGGGGCCAACGTCCTGACTTTC. This translates into CASSKEGSGANVLTF.

The chain links TRBV14 to TRBJ1-1; D gene ambiguous. The CDR3 contains 11 residues. Germline V gives CDR1 SGHDN, CDR2 FVKESK. V lost 11 bases, J lost 5 bases, and 12 bases lay in between. CDR3 sequence: CACSGRTEAFF. The CDR3 nucleotides read TGTGCCTGTTCTGGGAGGACTGAAGCTTTCTTT.

J is TRBJ2-3 and V is TRBV11-3; TRBD1 matches at 7 bases. The CDR3 totals 15 residues. Trimming took 1 base from V and 2 from J; bases not matched to a gene: 3. The germline gives CDR1 SGHNT, CDR2 YENEEA. The CDR3 DNA sequence: TGTGCCAGCAGCTTAGGTGGGACAGACACAGATACGCAGTATTTT. Amino acid sequence: CASSLGGTDTDTQYF.

This chain joins TRBV6-5 and TRBJ1-2; 7 bases are shared with TRBD1. The V gene end was trimmed by 5 bases and the J gene end by 4 bases; junction bases not matched to a gene: 10. The CDR3 contains 15 residues. Germline loops: CDR1 MNHEY, CDR2 SVGAGI. As DNA, the CDR3 is TGTGCCAGCAGTAGCCGAAGAGGGGGCAGCTATGGCTACACCTTC. This translates into CASSSRRGGSYGYTF.

The rearrangement uses TRBV7-9 and TRBJ2-2; D may be TRBD1 (5 bases). The V gene lost 2 bases and the J gene lost 7 bases, with 14 bases spanning the gap. Germline-derived CDR1 and CDR2 are SEHNR and FQNEAQ (reference sequence). The CDR3 is made up of 15 amino acids. This CDR3 reads CASSLSGASYGELFF. CDR3 nucleotide sequence: TGTGCCAGCAGCTTATCTGGGGCGTCGTACGGGGAGCTGTTTTTT.

The gene calls are TRBV30 and TRBJ1-6; D uncertain. Germline CDR1 is GTSNPN and CDR2 is SVGIG (reference sequence). V dropped 0 bases and J dropped 8 bases, with 11 bases sitting between them. This CDR3 region has 14 residues. The CDR3 bases are TGTGCCTGGAGTGTCTCGGGAAAGTATTCACCCCTCCACTTT. Translating it yields CAWSVSGKYSPLHF.

The genes are TRBV9 and TRBJ1-2; D is ambiguous. V gave up 3 bases and J gave up 5 bases, with 17 bases separating them. Germline loops: CDR1 SGDLS, CDR2 YYNGEE. The CDR3 consists of 15 residues. DNA for the CDR3: TGTGCCAGCAGCGCCTATGTGGGCAGCAAGTATGGCTACACCTTC. Encoded protein: CASSAYVGSKYGYTF.

V is TRBV5-3 and J is TRBJ1-1, with D uncertain. TRBV5-3 is treated as an ORF (open reading frame) with a function not yet certain. Trimming cost V 0 bases and J 5 bases, with 5 bases left between them. The CDR3 is 12 residues long. CDR3 nucleotides: TGTGCCAGAAGCTTGGGTAATACTGAAGCTTTCTTT. This gives the protein CARSLGNTEAFF.

The V call is TRBV10-1, the J call TRBJ1-3; D may be TRBD1 (5 bases). CDR1 is WNHNN and CDR2 is SYGVQD in the germline V gene (reference sequence). The CDR3 has 17 residues. V was cut by 3 bases and J by 0 bases, with 15 bases left in between. CDR3 in amino acids: CASSDHPGLDSGNTIYF. CDR3 bases: TGCGCCAGCAGTGATCACCCGGGACTGGACTCTGGAAACACCATATATTTT.

The genes are TRBV18 and TRBJ2-3, with D possibly TRBD1 on 6 matching bases. The V end lost 5 bases, the J end lost 6 bases, and 12 bases lay between the germline ends. Looked up from germline, CDR1 is KGHSH and CDR2 is LQKENI. The CDR3 is 13 amino acids. CDR3 loop: CASSLQGVDTQYF. For the CDR3, the DNA is TGTGCCAGCTCATTACAGGGAGTCGATACGCAGTATTTT. Together with reference TRBV18 and TRBJ2-3, the CDR3 gives the full variable domain: NAGVMQNPRHLVRRRGQEARLRCSPMKGHSHVYWYRQLPEEGLKFMVYLQKENIIDESGMPKERFSAEFPKEGPSILRIQQVVRGDSAAYFCASSLQGVDTQYFGPGTRLTVL.

The chain joins TRBV29-1 to TRBJ1-2; 8 nucleotides align to TRBD1. With V trimmed by 5 bases and J by 0 bases, 11 bases remained unmatched. CDR1 and CDR2 (germline): SQVTM, ANQGSEA. This CDR3 is 16 amino acids long. CDR3 residues: CSVPRSTGQANYGYTF. Here the CDR3 DNA reads TGCAGCGTTCCTAGGTCTACGGGACAGGCTAACTATGGCTACACCTTC.

A single count supports this clone. This sequence joins TRBV7-3 and TRBJ1-5, with D perhaps matching TRBD1 (6 bases). Trimming took 5 bases from V and 0 from J, leaving 14 bases between them. The CDR3 runs to 16 residues. Germline V gene lookup returns CDR1 SGHTA and CDR2 FQGTGA. CDR3 residues: CASSLGTSYSNQPQHF. In DNA form, the CDR3 reads TGTGCCAGCAGCCTCGGGACATCTTATAGCAATCAGCCCCAGCATTTT.

The CDR3 DNA reads as TGTGCCAGCAGCCCCGGGACAGGGTCCCCCACAGATACGCAGTATTTT. This encodes CASSPGTGSPTDTQYF. This chain joins TRBV7-7 and TRBJ2-3; 9 positions agree with TRBD1. The junction had 8 bases not matched to a gene; V was cut back by 5 bases and J by 2 bases. Germline values: CDR1 SSHAT, CDR2 FNYEAQ (reference sequence). The CDR3 sequence is 16 residues long.

This chain connects TRBV5-6 to TRBJ2-3; D is possibly TRBD2 (5 bases). V lost 0 bases, J lost 5 bases, and 13 bases lay in between. There are 15 residues in the CDR3. Germline loops: CDR1 SGHDT, CDR2 YYEEEE. CDR3: CASSLAGVAQDTQYF. The CDR3 nucleotides are TGTGCCAGCAGCTTGGCCGGGGTCGCACAAGATACGCAGTATTTT.

V usage is TRBV4-1 and J usage is TRBJ1-3, with a tentative D call TRBD1 (6 bases). Germline CDR1 and CDR2: MGHRA and YSYEKL. This CDR3 has 20 amino acids. V lost 0 bases and J 0 bases, leaving 21 bases between the germline ends. The CDR3 region is CASSQDTGRGLTHSGNTIYF. CDR3 DNA sequence: TGCGCCAGCAGCCAAGATACAGGCAGGGGCCTAACTCACTCTGGAAACACCATATATTTT.